The 15 T cell receptor beta chains below all came from one sample that was sequenced in a study of shared clonotypes between healthy human individuals. The repertoire was sequenced with immunoSEQ multiplex PCR; TCRdb's copy has only in-frame clones and lacks some. The sample includes a few million clones, roughly nine tenths of them seen just once. The sequencing input was naive CD4+ T cells sorted from blood. Indicated subset: CD45RA+ positively selected. These receptor sequences come from a man aged 18 to 30 in good health.

The chain uses TRBV5-4 and TRBJ1-3; D unclear. The CDR3 length is 14 residues. The V end lost 4 bases, the J end lost 2 bases, and 10 bases lay between the germline ends. Per germline, CDR1 SGHNT and CDR2 YYREEE (reference sequence). The CDR3 is CASSLGPTGNTIYF. The CDR3 DNA reads TGTGCCAGCAGCCTCGGACCGACTGGAAACACCATATATTTT.

The chain employs TRBV29-1 and TRBJ2-4, with D perhaps matching TRBD1 (6 bases). Germline lookup yields CDR1 SQVTM and CDR2 ANQGSEA. Between the trimmed V and J ends, which lost 2 bases and 2 bases, there was a span of 13 bases. The CDR3 is 15 amino acids. The CDR3 bases are TGCAGCGTTGAAAATGGGGGCCGGACCAAAAACATTCAGTACTTC. Its protein product is CSVENGGRTKNIQYF.

The chain combines TRBV4-3 with TRBJ1-4, with unresolved D. V dropped 0 bases and J dropped 7 bases, with 12 bases sitting between them. This CDR3 region has 15 residues. Germline CDR1 LGHNA, CDR2 YSLEER. The CDR3 coding sequence is TGCGCCAGCAGCCAAGATGACCGGGTCCGTGAAAAACTGTTTTTT. Translation: CASSQDDRVREKLFF.

The chain recombines TRBV29-1 with TRBJ1-1; a weak D match, TRBD1 (6 bases). The CDR3 has 13 amino acids. The V and J ends lost 0 bases and 4 bases respectively, with 9 bases between them. Germline V lookup: CDR1 SQVTM, CDR2 ANQGSEA. DNA of the CDR3: TGCAGCGTTGAAGAGACAGGTGCCACTGAAGCTTTCTTT. Residues: CSVEETGATEAFF.

This clone was counted between two and nine times. The rearrangement joins TRBV19 to TRBJ2-4, with unresolved D. The CDR3 loop spans 18 amino acids. The germline CDR1 and CDR2 sequences are LNHDA and SQIVND (reference sequence). The ends were cut back, 1 base at V and 0 bases at J, with 16 bases in the middle. The CDR3 sequence: CASSIAIYGSLAKNIQYF. The CDR3 nucleotides are TGTGCCAGTAGTATAGCGATCTATGGCAGTCTAGCCAAAAACATTCAGTACTTC.

The rearrangement joins TRBV6-5 to TRBJ1-5; D gene unclear. The CDR3 runs to 12 residues. Germline values: CDR1 MNHEY, CDR2 SVGAGI. Trimming cost V 0 bases and J 9 bases, with 6 bases left between them. In DNA, the CDR3 is TGTGCCAGCAGTTACTCCTCCGGGCCCCAGCATTTT. This translates into CASSYSSGPQHF.

The chain carries TRBV10-3 and TRBJ2-2, with TRBD2 as a possible D gene (6 bases). The CDR3 length is 16 residues. Germline values: CDR1 ENHRY, CDR2 SYGVKD. Deletions cut 1 base from V and 2 bases from J, with 11 bases between. Here the CDR3 DNA reads TGTGCCATCAGTGAGTTGGGGACTCATAACACCGGGGAGCTGTTTTTT. This codes for CAISELGTHNTGELFF.

This clone was observed once. This chain joins TRBV18 and TRBJ1-5; D is unclear. This CDR3 is built from 13 residues. Trimming removed 2 bases from V and 6 bases from J, with 8 bases in between. Germline V gives CDR1 KGHSH, CDR2 LQKENI. CDR3 sequence: CASSPGESQPQHF. CDR3 coding DNA: TGTGCCAGCTCACCAGGGGAGAGTCAGCCCCAGCATTTT.

V and J are TRBV11-2 and TRBJ1-4, with D maybe TRBD1 (5 bases). V was cut by 5 bases and J by 0 bases, with 10 bases left in between. The germline gives CDR1 SGHAT, CDR2 FQNNGV. The CDR3 has 15 residues. CDR3 sequence reads: CASSKQGATNEKLFF. CDR3 bases: TGTGCCAGCAGCAAGCAGGGTGCAACTAATGAAAAACTGTTTTTT. The whole variable domain, remainder taken from reference TRBV11-2 and TRBJ1-4, is EAGVAQSPRYKIIEKRQSVAFWCNPISGHATLYWYQQILGQGPKLLIQFQNNGVVDDSQLPKDRFSAERLKGVDSTLKIQPAKLEDSAVYLCASSKQGATNEKLFFGSGTQLSVL.

CDR3 nucleotides: TGTGCCAGCAGCGTAGTACCCCGAGTTTGGGCGGAAGAGACCCAGTACTTC. Its translation: CASSVVPRVWAEETQYF. This rearrangement joins TRBV9 to TRBJ2-5; D remains unclear. Germline CDR1 and CDR2: SGDLS and YYNGEE. This CDR3 is 17 amino acids long. Trimming pared 0 bases from V and 3 bases from J, leaving 18 bases between.

This chain connects TRBV5-1 to TRBJ2-1; 13 bases map to TRBD2. The CDR3 covers 16 residues. Germline-derived CDR1 and CDR2 are SGHRS and YFSETQ. V trimming: 2 bases; J trimming: 4 bases; junction bases outside the gene matches: 3. The CDR3, as DNA: TGCGCCAGCAGCTTAACTAGCGGGAGGGATTACAATGAGCAGTTCTTC. Translated, it gives CASSLTSGRDYNEQFF.

This rearrangement joins TRBV7-2 to TRBJ2-7, with D tentatively TRBD1 (6 bases). CDR1 is SGHTA and CDR2 is FQGNSA in the germline V gene. V gave up 5 bases and J gave up 3 bases, with 11 bases separating them. The CDR3 loop spans 13 amino acids. The CDR3 is CASSGDRHYEQYF. CDR3 DNA sequence: TGTGCCAGCAGCGGAGACAGGCACTACGAGCAGTACTTC.

This clone is a singleton in its sample. The genes are TRBV9 and TRBJ2-1; 12 bases fit TRBD1. The germline V gene has CDR1 SGDLS and CDR2 YYNGEE. CDR3 length: 15 amino acids. J gave up 9 bases and V 0 bases, and 4 bases lay outside the gene matches. CDR3 region: CASSVGGQGAGEQFF. CDR3 DNA sequence: TGTGCCAGCAGCGTAGGGGGACAGGGGGCCGGTGAGCAGTTCTTC.

The V gene is TRBV5-5, the J gene TRBJ1-1, with no clear D. Germline loops: CDR1 SGHKS, CDR2 YYEKEE (reference sequence). This CDR3 has 16 residues. V lost 0 bases and J 1 base, leaving 13 bases between the germline ends. CDR3 region: CASSLDYNKRNTEAFF. CDR3 coding DNA: TGTGCCAGCAGCTTGGACTACAATAAGAGGAACACTGAAGCTTTCTTT.

This sequence joins TRBV2 and TRBJ1-4; D gene uncertain. The CDR3 runs 11 residues. The V gene lost 8 bases and the J gene lost 5 bases, with 6 bases spanning the gap. CDR1 and CDR2 (germline): SNHLY, FYNNEI. The CDR3 region has the DNA TGTGCCAGCCATAGGAATGAAAAACTGTTTTTT. Encoded protein: CASHRNEKLFF.